A selection of T cell receptor beta chains follows, all from one sample in a study of identical twins. TCRdb fed the 5' RACE reads into MiXCR, producing one record per CDR3 protein. This table holds roughly 1,500,000 distinct CDR3 sequences, about 32% found once. The sample taken for sequencing was cord blood. The receptors here all came from a newborn girl in good health. Both conserved end residues are part of each CDR3. Each record gives: V gene, J gene, D gene, CDR3 length, clone size, CDR3 protein, CDR3 DNA. The D gene is left open where the match is weak. The listing skips clone size in some rows; elsewhere it reads once, few, many or a size class.

TRBV7-9	TRBJ2-7	-	15	-	CASSYGDFSYNEQYF	TGTGCCAGCAGCTATGGGGATTTTTCCTACAATGAGCAGTACTTC
TRBV7-9	TRBJ2-3	-	14	-	CASSSGLVLDTQYF	TGTGCCAGCAGCTCGGGACTCGTTTTGGATACGCAGTATTTT
TRBV29-1	TRBJ1-1	-	13	few	CSARGQRNTEAFF	TGCAGCGCTCGAGGACAGAGAAACACTGAAGCTTTCTTT
TRBV27	TRBJ2-1	TRBD2	15	few	CASYSGSGSYNEQFF	TGTGCCAGCTATAGCGGGAGCGGTTCCTACAATGAGCAGTTCTTC
TRBV7-2	TRBJ2-7	TRBD1	14	many	CASSPDRGAYEQYF	TGTGCCAGCTCACCGGACAGGGGAGCCTACGAGCAGTACTTC
TRBV20-1	TRBJ1-3	TRBD1	14	-	CSARTDRGVNTIYF	TGCAGTGCTAGGACGGACAGGGGCGTGAACACCATATATTTT
TRBV28	TRBJ1-1	-	15	-	CASSLSGTTNTEAFF	TGTGCCAGCAGTTTATCGGGGACAACTAACACTGAAGCTTTCTTT
TRBV10-3	TRBJ1-1	TRBD1	13	-	CATGQGENTEAFF	TGTGCCACCGGACAGGGCGAGAACACTGAAGCTTTCTTT
TRBV7-9	TRBJ2-7	-	14	once	CASSGAGSIYEQYF	TGTGCCAGCAGCGGTGCAGGGTCAATCTACGAGCAGTACTTC
TRBV5-1	TRBJ1-4	-	15	few	CASSLPRGGQGKLFF	TGCGCCAGCAGCTTGCCCCGAGGGGGACAAGGAAAACTGTTTTTT
TRBV6-5	TRBJ2-1	-	17	-	CASSYSRLPTSYNEQFF	TGTGCCAGCAGTTACTCGAGGCTCCCCACATCCTACAATGAGCAGTTCTTC
TRBV7-2	TRBJ2-7	-	16	few	CASSLARAGIIYEQYF	TGTGCCAGCAGCTTAGCGAGGGCAGGGATTATCTACGAGCAGTACTTC
TRBV2	TRBJ1-5	-	13	few	CASMEESNQPQHF	TGTGCCTCCATGGAGGAGTCTAATCAGCCCCAGCATTTT
TRBV30	TRBJ1-2	TRBD1	13	-	CAWNLQGNYGYTF	TGTGCCTGGAACCTACAGGGGAACTATGGCTACACCTTC
TRBV7-6	TRBJ2-7	-	16	-	CASSSRTGGASYEQYF	TGTGCCAGCAGCTCTCGAACAGGGGGGGCGTCCTACGAGCAGTACTTC
TRBV20-1	TRBJ1-5	-	13	few	CSARRGRDQPQHF	TGCAGTGCTAGACGCGGGAGGGATCAGCCCCAGCATTTT
TRBV28	TRBJ2-7	-	15	-	CASTDRARLSYEQYF	TGTGCCAGCACCGACCGGGCCCGGCTATCCTACGAGCAGTACTTC
TRBV6-2/TRBV6-3	TRBJ2-3	TRBD1	15	few	CASSTTGAPRGTQYF	TGTGCCAGCAGTACTACAGGGGCGCCCAGGGGTACGCAGTATTTT
TRBV20-1	TRBJ2-3	-	12	few	CSAPPLRDTQYF	TGCAGTGCCCCGCCATTAAGGGATACGCAGTATTTT
TRBV7-9	TRBJ2-2	-	15	once	CASSLDRVKTGELFF	TGTGCCAGCAGCTTAGACAGGGTTAAAACCGGGGAGCTGTTTTTT
TRBV20-1	TRBJ1-6	-	15	-	CSAYSGRAYNSPLHF	TGCAGTGCCTACTCAGGGAGGGCCTATAATTCACCCCTCCACTTT
TRBV18	TRBJ1-1	TRBD1	16	-	CASSPPGQGARTEAFF	TGTGCCAGCTCACCACCGGGACAGGGGGCAAGAACTGAAGCTTTCTTT